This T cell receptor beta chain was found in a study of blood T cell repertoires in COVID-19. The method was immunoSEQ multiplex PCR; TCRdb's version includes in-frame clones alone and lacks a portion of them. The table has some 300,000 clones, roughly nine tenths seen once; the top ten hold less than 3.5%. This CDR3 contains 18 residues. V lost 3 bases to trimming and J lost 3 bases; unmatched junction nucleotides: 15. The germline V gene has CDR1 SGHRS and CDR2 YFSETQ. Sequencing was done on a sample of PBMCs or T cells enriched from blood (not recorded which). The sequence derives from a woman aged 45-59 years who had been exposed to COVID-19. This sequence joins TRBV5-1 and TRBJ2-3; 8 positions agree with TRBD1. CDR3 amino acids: CASSSESPGGGFTDTQYF. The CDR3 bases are TGCGCCAGCAGCTCCGAGAGCCCAGGGGGCGGCTTTACAGATACGCAGTATTTT. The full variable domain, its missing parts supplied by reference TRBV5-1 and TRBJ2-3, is KAGVTQTPRYLIKTRGQQVTLSCSPISGHRSVSWYQQTPGQGLQFLFEYFSETQRNKGNFPGRFSGRQFSNSRSEMNVSTLELGDSALYLCASSSESPGGGFTDTQYFGPGTRLTVL.